A selection of T cell receptor beta chains follows, all from one sample in a study of blood T cell repertoires in COVID-19. Measured with immunoSEQ multiplex PCR; TCRdb has only the in-frame clones, and not every one. The sample has approximately 150,000 clones; roughly 84% are singletons. Sequenced input: peripheral blood. Receptors were obtained from a woman aged 45-65 years with COVID-19, enrolled during active disease. Both conserved end residues are part of each CDR3. The order of the fields is J gene, clone size, V gene, D gene, CDR3 DNA, CDR3 protein. A D gene is named only where the DNA matches it firmly. The listing skips clone size in some rows; elsewhere it reads once, few, many or a size class.

J: TRBJ2-7; size: .; V: TRBV7-2; D: TRBD1; DNA: TGTGCCAGCAGCGGCCGGGACAGGTCCTACGAGCAGTACTTC; CDR3: CASSGRDRSYEQYF
J: TRBJ1-4; size: .; V: TRBV7-9; D: TRBD1; DNA: TGTGCCAGCAGCTATACCGGGACAGGGGAAAGAGAAAAACTGTTTTTT; CDR3: CASSYTGTGEREKLFF
J: TRBJ2-1; size: .; V: TRBV2; D: TRBD1; DNA: TGTGCCAGCAAGGGACAGACCTACAATGAGCAGTTCTTC; CDR3: CASKGQTYNEQFF
J: TRBJ1-5; size: .; V: TRBV7-2; D: .; DNA: TGTGCCAGCAGCTTAGGAGGCACAGGGAACCAGCCCCAGCATTTT; CDR3: CASSLGGTGNQPQHF
J: TRBJ1-1; size: .; V: TRBV30; D: .; DNA: TGTGCCTGGAGTGTACTCAGGGGCATGAACACTGAAGCTTTCTTT; CDR3: CAWSVLRGMNTEAFF
J: TRBJ2-3; size: .; V: TRBV19; D: TRBD1; DNA: TGTGCCAGTAGTTCCGACAGGGGGGGGACAGATACGCAGTATTTT; CDR3: CASSSDRGGTDTQYF
J: TRBJ1-4; size: few; V: TRBV3-1/TRBV3-2; D: TRBD1; DNA: TGTGCCAGCAGTCCGCCCGGGACAGTTAATGAAAAACTGTTTTTT; CDR3: CASSPPGTVNEKLFF
J: TRBJ2-1; size: .; V: TRBV4-3; D: TRBD2; DNA: TGCGCCAGCAGCCAAGATCGGGGGGGGGCATACAATGAGCAGTTCTTC; CDR3: CASSQDRGGAYNEQFF
J: TRBJ2-1; size: .; V: TRBV19; D: TRBD2; DNA: TGTGCCAGTAGTATCGTTCTAGCGGGGGGGAATGAGCAGTTCTTC; CDR3: CASSIVLAGGNEQFF
J: TRBJ2-7; size: .; V: TRBV11-3; D: TRBD1; DNA: TGTGCCAGCAGCACCAGGGGGCTATCCTACGAGCAGTACTTC; CDR3: CASSTRGLSYEQYF
J: TRBJ1-2; size: .; V: TRBV11-3; D: TRBD1; DNA: TGTGCCAGCAGCTATCCTCCGGGACAGAACGAGCGGGATGGCTACACCTTC; CDR3: CASSYPPGQNERDGYTF
J: TRBJ1-2; size: .; V: TRBV30; D: TRBD1; DNA: TGTGCCTGGACAGCGACAGGGAGCTATGGCTACACCTTC; CDR3: CAWTATGSYGYTF
J: TRBJ2-1; size: once; V: TRBV5-1; D: TRBD1; DNA: TGCGCCAGCAGCTTGGGACAGGGATCCAACAATGAGCAGTTCTTC; CDR3: CASSLGQGSNNEQFF
J: TRBJ2-7; size: .; V: TRBV19; D: .; DNA: TGTGCCAGTAGTATAGGGGCGGGCTACTACGAGCAGTACTTC; CDR3: CASSIGAGYYEQYF
J: TRBJ1-1; size: few; V: TRBV10-1; D: .; DNA: TGCGCCAGCAGTGCCGGGGAGAACACTGAAGCTTTCTTT; CDR3: CASSAGENTEAFF
J: TRBJ2-7; size: .; V: TRBV7-8; D: .; DNA: TGTGCCAGCAGCTTAGGACTAGTCAACGAGCAGTACTTC; CDR3: CASSLGLVNEQYF
J: TRBJ1-2; size: few; V: TRBV10-3; D: TRBD1; DNA: TGTGCCATCAGTGAGACGCAGGGGGCCTTAGGCGGCTACACCTTC; CDR3: CAISETQGALGGYTF
J: TRBJ2-7; size: .; V: TRBV7-2; D: .; DNA: TGTGCCAGCAGCCTGACGGGCAGGGTCATCTACGAGCAGTACTTC; CDR3: CASSLTGRVIYEQYF
J: TRBJ1-5; size: .; V: TRBV25-1; D: TRBD1; DNA: TGTGCCAGCAGTGTCACAGGGGGGCACCAGCCCCAGCATTTT; CDR3: CASSVTGGHQPQHF
J: TRBJ2-1; size: .; V: TRBV14; D: .; DNA: TGTGCCAGCAGCGGCCCGGGGGGCCGTCTATATGAGCAGTTCTTC; CDR3: CASSGPGGRLYEQFF
J: TRBJ2-3; size: .; V: TRBV5-1; D: .; DNA: TGCGCCAGCAGCGTGGTATCGAGTACAGATACGCAGTATTTT; CDR3: CASSVVSSTDTQYF
J: TRBJ2-3; size: .; V: TRBV27; D: TRBD2; DNA: TGTGCCAGCAGTTTACCGGGACTAGCGGGTGCGGACCCAAATACGCAGTATTTT; CDR3: CASSLPGLAGADPNTQYF
J: TRBJ2-1; size: once; V: TRBV2; D: TRBD1; DNA: TGTGCCAGCAGGGAGGACAGGGGATCCTACAATGAGCAGTTCTTC; CDR3: CASREDRGSYNEQFF
J: TRBJ1-2; size: .; V: TRBV6-5; D: TRBD1; DNA: TGTGCCAGCCTCAGGGGGATTAATGGCTACACCTTC; CDR3: CASLRGINGYTF
J: TRBJ1-5; size: few; V: TRBV2; D: .; DNA: TGTGCCAGCAGTTCCCAGGGGTCCAATCAGCCCCAGCATTTT; CDR3: CASSSQGSNQPQHF
J: TRBJ2-7; size: .; V: TRBV7-2; D: .; DNA: TGTGCCAGCAGGAATCCGGGACACCTCTCCTACGAGCAGTACTTC; CDR3: CASRNPGHLSYEQYF
J: TRBJ2-2; size: .; V: TRBV7-3; D: .; DNA: TGTGCCAGCAGCTCGGGGGGCCCGCTCACCGGGGAGCTGTTTTTT; CDR3: CASSSGGPLTGELFF
J: TRBJ1-1; size: .; V: TRBV28; D: TRBD1; DNA: TGTGCCAGCAGGGGACAGGGTAACACTGAAGCTTTCTTT; CDR3: CASRGQGNTEAFF
J: TRBJ2-7; size: .; V: TRBV28; D: .; DNA: TGTGCCAGCAGTTCGCACCAAGCGGCCTACGAGCAGTACTTC; CDR3: CASSSHQAAYEQYF
J: TRBJ1-1; size: once; V: TRBV11-3; D: TRBD1; DNA: TGTGCCAGCAGCTCAACCCAGGGGGCCGGGGCTGAAGCTTTCTTT; CDR3: CASSSTQGAGAEAFF
J: TRBJ2-1; size: .; V: TRBV19; D: TRBD2; DNA: TGTGCCAGTAGTAAGGGACTAGCTATCTATGAGCAGTTCTTC; CDR3: CASSKGLAIYEQFF
J: TRBJ1-3; size: few; V: TRBV12-3/TRBV12-4; D: .; DNA: TGTGCCAGCAGCTGGACAACTGGAAACACCATATATTTT; CDR3: CASSWTTGNTIYF
J: TRBJ1-1; size: once; V: TRBV3-1/TRBV3-2; D: TRBD1; DNA: TGTGCCAGCAGCCCACAGGGGGCCTTCGGTCAAGCTTTCTTT; CDR3: CASSPQGAFGQAFF
J: TRBJ2-7; size: .; V: TRBV6-1; D: TRBD2; DNA: TGTGCCAGCAGTGAAATTTACGGGGGGGCCTACTACGAGCAGTACTTC; CDR3: CASSEIYGGAYYEQYF
J: TRBJ1-2; size: few; V: TRBV7-9; D: .; DNA: TGTGCCAGCAGCGACTTCAAGTTCGGCTACACCTTC; CDR3: CASSDFKFGYTF
J: TRBJ1-1; size: few; V: TRBV2; D: .; DNA: TGTGCCAGCAGTGAGTTCACAGTGAACACTGAAGCTTTCTTT; CDR3: CASSEFTVNTEAFF
J: TRBJ1-2; size: .; V: TRBV19; D: TRBD1; DNA: TGTGCCAGTAGGCCGGTGACAGGGGCCTACTATGGCTACACCTTC; CDR3: CASRPVTGAYYGYTF
J: TRBJ2-2; size: .; V: TRBV19; D: .; DNA: TGTGCCAGTAGTATTTATCAGGGCCTCGGGGAGCTGTTTTTT; CDR3: CASSIYQGLGELFF
J: TRBJ1-4; size: .; V: TRBV29-1; D: .; DNA: TGCAGCGTCAGGGGAACTAATGAAAAACTGTTTTTT; CDR3: CSVRGTNEKLFF
J: TRBJ1-6; size: .; V: TRBV7-9; D: .; DNA: TGTGCCAGCAGCGTTTACCTAGGCGCACGGAATTCACCCCTCCACTTT; CDR3: CASSVYLGARNSPLHF
J: TRBJ2-1; size: .; V: TRBV13; D: TRBD1; DNA: TGTGCCAGCAGCTCCAGGGGGCTCAATGAGCAGTTCTTC; CDR3: CASSSRGLNEQFF